This T cell receptor beta chain is drawn from a study of shared clonotypes between healthy human individuals. Study at large: The composition of the donors was a couple of women and a few men aged 18 to 49.

Unsorted PBMC DNA went through sequencing on ten immunoSEQ deep assay plates. TCRdb's table, derived via immunoSEQ multiplex PCR, lists solely in-frame clones and lacks some. The repertoire holds around 500,000 clones, with 70% to 85% as singletons. Germline assignment: CDR1 SNHLY and CDR2 FYNNEI. V was clipped by 2 bases and J by 0 bases, with 8 bases between them. The CDR3 contains 15 residues. The receptor was derived from a woman between 40 and 50 years old in good health. Some clones in this sample may be carry-over from other donors' samples. Sequencing used PBMCs. This sequence joins TRBV2 and TRBJ2-1; no definite D call. CDR3 coding DNA: TGTGCCAGCAGTGAAAGGCTAGGCTCCTACAATGAGCAGTTCTTC. It codes for CASSERLGSYNEQFF.